This TCR beta chain was identified in a study of blood T cell repertoires in COVID-19 (TCRdb year 2020). Background on the whole study: Samples from collaborators originated in the United States, Italy and Spain and spanned both the acute and convalescent phases of COVID-19. The prospective study material was composed of cDNA or gDNA derived from T cells, B-cell-depleted T cells, or PBMCs. The dataset comprised deeply sampled blood TCRbeta repertoires from subjects exposed to, actively infected with, or recovered from COVID-19. The repertoires were made available in a free public database intended to serve as a resource for research on the immune response to SARS-CoV-2. The samples were drawn from the first 160 participants of the ongoing ImmuneRACE study and from 1,254 subjects provided by 6 global collaborators. Nearly every sample came with metadata listing a de-identified subject ID, COVID-19 status, age in years and sex. HLA class I and class II types, where available, came from metadata supplied by the sample provider rather than from assay-based typing. The paper's findings and limits, for the study overall: The quantity of clinical and demographic metadata differed by source and by participant and was supplied without curation.

At one collaborating source in Seattle, patients were enrolled during active infection and were followed longitudinally through the course of disease. The collaborating institutions used their own protocols to collect whole blood in K2EDTA tubes. For TCRbeta analysis, collaborator samples were shipped as frozen whole blood, as isolated PBMCs, or as DNA extracted from either sample type. V is shortened by 7 bases, J by 6 bases, and the region joining them spans 15 bases. Counted from cysteine to phenylalanine, this CDR3 has 13 amino acids. Only the CDR3 DNA stays, 39 bases, in frame from base 1. CDR1 and CDR2 are drawn from the germline V gene: MDHEN, SYDVKM. TCRbeta CDR3 regions were amplified from genomic DNA using the immunoSEQ Assay, a bias-controlled multiplex PCR. As for the authors' bioinformatics: The number of nucleated cells in each sample was estimated from the amplification of reference gene primers within the assay. To quantify the absolute abundance of each unique TCRbeta CDR3 rearrangement, sequence reads were collapsed and filtered. Productive Simpson clonality was computed per sample as the square root of Simpson's diversity index over productive rearrangements. The table comes from immuneACCESS by way of TCRdb, which keeps in-frame sequences with V and J called. Part of the clones is missing from these tables; in studies checked, under half for an unresolved V gene and the rest for unknown reasons. The V and J calls and the clone size are those of that table, but D and trimming were determined from the DNA. This sample gives about 87,000 clones in total; roughly 87% of them show up just once. The top ten hold over 5% of the sample.

About this clone: What antigen it recognizes has not been identified. Nothing much larger sits one base from this clone, and base qualities are not available.

Sample: peripheral blood. This chain is built from TRBV28 and TRBJ1-2; the D gene is perhaps TRBD1, from 5 matching bases. The clonotype comes from a man between 18 and 29 years old with COVID-19, enrolled during active disease. CDR3 loop: CASTQGAEHGYTF. The DNA reads as follows: TGTGCCAGCACCCAAGGGGCAGAACATGGCTACACCTTC.